This T cell receptor beta chain was found in a study of PD-L1 blockade in urothelial cancer. In each PCR, synthetic TCR analog templates were spiked in. Assay: immunoSEQ multiplex PCR; the TCRdb copy retains only in-frame clones and omits some. Of 25,000 to 40,000 clones listed, around 83% are singletons. General study results and limits: Below-median pretreatment blood TCR clonality predicted better survival. For durable-benefit patients, tumor-associated blood clones expanded more at 3 weeks.

The V gene lost 1 base and the J gene lost 2 bases, with 18 bases spanning the gap. In germline, CDR1 is SEHNR, CDR2 FQNEAQ (reference sequence). This CDR3 has 18 amino acids. Each patient supplied 1 to 8 pretreatment and on-treatment samples. Comment on this clone: Its antigen is still unknown.

This TCR was sampled from a man aged 55 to 70 with urothelial cancer. This material consisted of PBMCs, taken around atezolizumab (anti-PD-L1) treatment. The chain uses TRBV7-9 and TRBJ1-5; D remains ambiguous. This CDR3 reads CASSLEESGSWGNQPQHF. The CDR3 coding sequence is TGTGCCAGCAGCTTAGAGGAATCAGGATCTTGGGGCAATCAGCCCCAGCATTTT.